The rows below give T cell receptor beta chains drawn from one sample of a study of T-cell memory formation after mild COVID-19. TCRdb reprocessed the 5' RACE reads via MiXCR and lists one record per CDR3 protein. The sample yields about 180,000 distinct CDR3 sequences, around 15% seen once. Sequenced input: PBMCs or a T cell subset sorted from them (not recorded which). Every receptor here comes from an adult woman who had mild COVID-19 (a few samples of this study predate the infection). Cell type and time point are not known. CDR3s include the opening cysteine and the closing phenylalanine or tryptophan. Each record gives: V gene, clone size, D gene, J gene, CDR3 DNA, CDR3 protein. D genes are given only for firm matches. The listing skips clone size in some rows; elsewhere it reads once, few, many or a size class.

TRBV5-1	few	TRBD1	TRBJ1-1	TGCGCCAGCAGCTCGGGACAGGATTCTTTCATGAACACTGAAGCTTTCTTT	CASSSGQDSFMNTEAFF
TRBV7-9	few	.	TRBJ2-5	TGTGCCAGCAGCCTCCGAGGGGCGGAGCAAGAGACCCAGTACTTC	CASSLRGAEQETQYF
TRBV15	few	.	TRBJ2-1	TGTGCCACCAGCAGAGATGTTGCCGCCGTTGAGCAGTTCTTC	CATSRDVAAVEQFF
TRBV9	few	TRBD2	TRBJ2-2	TGTGCCAGCAGCGTAGGTACCTTGGGGGGGACCGGGGAGCTGTTTTTT	CASSVGTLGGTGELFF
TRBV24-1	many	TRBD1	TRBJ2-7	TGTGCCACCAGTGAGTGGACAGGGGGCGAGCAGTACTTC	CATSEWTGGEQYF
TRBV6-5	many	.	TRBJ1-1	TGTGCCAGCAGTCCGGGACGTTGGACTGAAGCTTTCTTT	CASSPGRWTEAFF
TRBV29-1	.	TRBD1	TRBJ2-1	TGCAGCGTTGAAGGACCCTGGACAGGATACAATGAGCAGTTCTTC	CSVEGPWTGYNEQFF
TRBV11-2	few	TRBD2	TRBJ2-7	TGTGCCAGCAGCCGCGGGAGGGCCTCCTACGAGCAGTACTTC	CASSRGRASYEQYF
TRBV25-1	.	TRBD1	TRBJ2-7	TGTGCCAGCAGTCCACAGGGGACAGTCTCCTACGAGCAGTACTTC	CASSPQGTVSYEQYF
TRBV5-1	few	.	TRBJ2-7	TGCGCCAGCAGCTTGGCTTCGGGGGGCGGTATCTCCCCCTACGAGCAGTACTTC	CASSLASGGGISPYEQYF
TRBV6-5	few	TRBD1	TRBJ2-7	TGTGCCAGCAGAACCGGGACAGGAGCCCCCTACGAGCAGTACTTC	CASRTGTGAPYEQYF
TRBV12-3/TRBV12-4	.	.	TRBJ1-1	TGTGCCAGCAGTCTCCTATGGACTGAAGCTTTCTTT	CASSLLWTEAFF
TRBV5-1	few	.	TRBJ1-1	TGCGCCAGCAGCTTGGAAGTCAGGGTGGACACTGAAGCTTTCTTT	CASSLEVRVDTEAFF
TRBV29-1	few	.	TRBJ2-5	TGCAGCGTTCTATCGGGGAGTGAGACCCAGTACTTC	CSVLSGSETQYF
TRBV20-1	many	TRBD2	TRBJ2-7	TGCAGTGCTAGCGCCCTAGCGGGAGCTTCAATCCACGAGCAGTACTTC	CSASALAGASIHEQYF
TRBV20-1	.	.	TRBJ2-5	TGCAGTGCTAAAGTGATAGAGACCCAGTACTTC	CSAKVIETQYF
TRBV10-3	few	.	TRBJ2-7	TGTGCCATCAGTGAGTCGTGGGCCGCCTACGAGCAGTACTTC	CAISESWAAYEQYF